This T cell receptor beta chain was captured in a study of T cell repertoires in cytomegalovirus infection. One entry per CDR3 protein results from TCRdb running MiXCR on the reads. This table holds about 310,000 distinct CDR3 sequences, around 9.6% found once. This clonotype has a count of ten or more. This CDR3 contains 14 residues. Trimming shortened V by 7 bases and J by 6 bases, and 17 bases separated the two germline ends. Germline V gene lookup returns CDR1 MDHEN and CDR2 SYDVKM. The clonotype was recovered from a human donor in good health (CMV status not recorded). Some clones in this sample may be carry-over from other donors' samples. The chain links TRBV28 to TRBJ2-3, with D possibly matching TRBD2 (5 bases). The sequenced sample was PBMCs. CDR3 bases: TGTGCCAGCACTTATAGTAAACTAGATGATACGCAGTATTTT. It encodes CASTYSKLDDTQYF.